The 17 T cell receptor beta chains in this list originate from one sample, sequenced in a study of cytomegalovirus exposure and HLA in healthy donors. The PCR made use of 60 Vbeta and 13 Jbeta primers. The assay was immunoSEQ multiplex PCR, and TCRdb's table has in-frame clones only and misses some. This sample has some 140,000 clones; approximately 80% occur once, and the top ten carry roughly 10%. The sequencing input was PBMCs. These receptors all stem from a woman between 50 and 59 years old in good health and CMV-seropositive.

This chain uses TRBV18 with TRBJ1-5; D gene uncertain. Trimming removed 1 base from V and 3 bases from J, with 4 bases in between. The CDR3 length is 13 residues. Germline lookup yields CDR1 KGHSH and CDR2 LQKENI. Here the CDR3 reads CASSPQLNQPQHF. The CDR3 DNA follows: TGTGCCAGCTCACCACAGCTCAATCAGCCCCAGCATTTT.

The chain uses TRBV9 and TRBJ2-7; 7 nucleotides agree with TRBD1. The CDR3 covers 13 residues. V gave up 4 bases and J gave up 4 bases; unmatched junction bases: 5. CDR1 SGDLS and CDR2 YYNGEE come from the germline V gene. CDR3 in DNA: TGTGCCAGCAGCACGAGGGACAGTTACGAGCAGTACTTC. It codes for CASSTRDSYEQYF.

The chain employs TRBV5-1 and TRBJ2-5; 11 nucleotides match TRBD2. The V and J ends lost 2 bases and 3 bases, in that order; junction bases with no gene match: 9. The germline V gene encodes CDR1 SGHRS and CDR2 YFSETQ. This CDR3 spans 17 amino acids. CDR3: CASSFIPPGLAEETQYF. CDR3 sequence (DNA): TGCGCCAGCAGCTTTATTCCTCCGGGACTAGCGGAAGAGACCCAGTACTTC.

This clone appeared a single time. This rearrangement joins TRBV5-5 to TRBJ1-4; perhaps TRBD1 as D (6 bases). Germline CDR1 reads SGHKS; CDR2 reads YYEKEE (reference sequence). Deletions cut 2 bases from V and 3 bases from J, with 23 bases between. The CDR3 is made up of 19 amino acids. The CDR3 DNA reads TGTGCCAGCAGCTTTCTCCCCCAGACAGGACTTGCGGCTAATGAAAAACTGTTTTTT. Translated, it gives CASSFLPQTGLAANEKLFF.

The genes are TRBV28 and TRBJ2-3, with 10 nucleotides matching TRBD2. V shed 4 bases, J shed 0 bases, and the junction held 4 bases outside the gene matches. The CDR3 runs 16 residues. Germline CDR1 reads MDHEN; CDR2 reads SYDVKM. In DNA, the CDR3 is TGTGCCAGCAGTTATACTAGCGGGGCAAGCACAGATACGCAGTATTTT. Amino acid sequence: CASSYTSGASTDTQYF.

The J gene is TRBJ2-1, the V gene TRBV9; D might be TRBD1 (6 bases). The V gene lost 3 bases and the J gene lost 4 bases, with 11 bases spanning the gap. The CDR3 extends over 14 amino acids. Germline V gene lookup returns CDR1 SGDLS and CDR2 YYNGEE. DNA for the CDR3: TGTGCCAGCAGCGCGAGGGGGTATTACAATGAGCAGTTCTTC. The encoded protein is CASSARGYYNEQFF.

This clone was seen more than once but under ten times. V and J are TRBV5-5 and TRBJ1-2; a possible D gene is TRBD1 (6 bases). The CDR3 loop spans 15 amino acids. V was pared by 2 bases and J by 2 bases, with 13 bases between. Germline CDR1 SGHKS, CDR2 YYEKEE (reference sequence). CDR3 sequence (DNA): TGTGCCAGCAGCTTTTCCGGGGGGGCAAACTATGGCTACACCTTC. This codes for CASSFSGGANYGYTF.

The V gene is TRBV28, the J gene TRBJ2-5, with 9 bases that match TRBD1. The CDR3 length is 15 residues. Germline assignment: CDR1 MDHEN and CDR2 SYDVKM. V lost 4 bases and J lost 4; bases outside the gene matches: 7. CDR3 DNA sequence: TGTGCCAGCAGTTGGGGACAGGGCAGGGGAGAGACCCAGTACTTC. Protein sequence: CASSWGQGRGETQYF.

The genes are TRBV5-6 and TRBJ2-7, with TRBD1 matching 7 bases. CDR1 SGHDT and CDR2 YYEEEE come from the germline V gene. This CDR3 is built from 15 residues. The V segment lost 1 base and the J segment 2 bases; nucleotides outside the gene matches: 6. Written as DNA, the CDR3 is TGTGCCAGCAGCTTGAGGGCGGACAGGACCTACGAGCAGTACTTC. It specifies CASSLRADRTYEQYF.

The chain is built from TRBV28 and TRBJ1-1; 7 nucleotides align to TRBD1. The germline gives CDR1 MDHEN, CDR2 SYDVKM. There are 13 residues in the CDR3. V lost 3 bases, J lost 9 bases, and 7 bases stayed unmatched. DNA of the CDR3: TGTGCCAGCAGTTTGGCGGGACAGCGCCAAGCTTTCTTT. It specifies CASSLAGQRQAFF.

V and J are TRBV10-3 and TRBJ1-6; 10 bases map to TRBD1. This CDR3 has 15 amino acids. The germline gives CDR1 ENHRY, CDR2 SYGVKD. Unmatched junction bases numbered 1, after V lost 3 bases and J lost 5 bases. In DNA, the CDR3 is TGTGCCATCAGTGAAGGGACAGGGGATAATTCACCCCTCCACTTT. It encodes CAISEGTGDNSPLHF.

This clone has more than one count but fewer than ten. This chain's CDR3 is CASSFVVGVGANVLTF. The CDR3 nucleotides read TGTGCCAGCAGCTTTGTCGTAGGGGTCGGGGCCAACGTCCTGACTTTC. The V call is TRBV11-2, the J call TRBJ2-6, with D possibly being TRBD1 (5 bases). With 3 bases removed from V and 4 bases from J, the gap between germline ends came to 13 bases. The CDR3 is 16 amino acids. Germline V gene lookup returns CDR1 SGHAT and CDR2 FQNNGV.

This clone has only a few counts. The chain has TRBV9 and TRBJ2-3; TRBD2 matches at 8 bases. J was trimmed by 5 bases and V by 4 bases; bases with no gene match: 9. This CDR3 has 15 amino acids. Germline V lookup: CDR1 SGDLS, CDR2 YYNGEE. CDR3 in DNA: TGTGCCAGCAGCCGGGGGGGCCCTTCGGGAGATACGCAGTATTTT. Its protein is CASSRGGPSGDTQYF.

The rearrangement links TRBV7-9 to TRBJ1-5; perhaps TRBD1 as D (6 bases). Deletions cut 3 bases from V and 6 bases from J, with 12 bases between. From germline, CDR1 is SEHNR and CDR2 FQNEAQ (reference sequence). The CDR3 spans 14 residues. CDR3 DNA sequence: TGTGCCAGCAGCTTTACAGGGCGAGCTCAGCCCCAGCATTTT. Translating it yields CASSFTGRAQPQHF.

This rearrangement joins TRBV10-3 to TRBJ1-3; 12 bases are shared with TRBD1. Per germline, CDR1 ENHRY and CDR2 SYGVKD. This CDR3 contains 16 residues. With V trimmed by 4 bases and J by 2 bases, 3 bases remained unmatched. The CDR3 is CAISAGTGGTGNTIYF. CDR3 sequence (DNA): TGTGCCATCAGTGCTGGGACAGGGGGCACTGGAAACACCATATATTTT.

The gene calls are TRBV6-5 and TRBJ1-1, with 7 bases matching TRBD1. CDR1 and CDR2 from the germline V gene are MNHEY and SVGAGI. Unmatched junction bases numbered 2, after V lost 6 bases and J lost 1 base. This CDR3 spans 13 amino acids. As DNA, the CDR3 is TGTGCCAGCAGGAGGACAGGGAACACTGAAGCTTTCTTT. As protein: CASRRTGNTEAFF.

This clone is a singleton in its sample. The chain has TRBV7-3 and TRBJ2-5; TRBD1 aligns across 7 bases. The V and J ends lost 2 bases and 2 bases, in that order; junction bases with no gene match: 8. The CDR3 length is 16 residues. Germline assignment: CDR1 SGHTA and CDR2 FQGTGA. This chain's CDR3 is CASSLEGARRQETQYF. CDR3 coding DNA: TGTGCCAGCAGCTTAGAGGGGGCTAGGAGGCAAGAGACCCAGTACTTC.